The 5 T cell receptor beta chains in this list originate from one sample, sequenced in a study of T-cell memory formation after mild COVID-19. TCRdb analysed the 5' RACE reads with MiXCR anew, one entry per CDR3 protein. This sample has hundreds of thousands of distinct CDR3 sequences; about 20% occur once, and the top ten carry more than 10%. The sample comprised PBMCs or a T cell subset sorted from them (not recorded which). All receptors come from an adult woman who had mild COVID-19 (a few samples of this study predate the infection). Cell type and time point are not known.

In this sample, this clonotype turned up a few times. V is TRBV5-5 and J is TRBJ1-1; D gene ambiguous. CDR1 and CDR2 from the germline V gene are SGHKS and YYEKEE (reference sequence). The V end was cut by 0 bases, the J end by 1 base, with 13 bases between. The CDR3 is 16 residues long. The CDR3 spells CASSLGGIWRNTEAFF. The CDR3 DNA reads as TGTGCCAGCAGCTTGGGCGGGATTTGGAGGAACACTGAAGCTTTCTTT.

This chain connects TRBV12-3 or TRBV12-4 to TRBJ2-5, with D possibly being TRBD1 (6 bases). Between the trimmed V and J ends, which lost 4 bases and 0 bases, there was a span of 12 bases. CDR3 length: 15 amino acids. CDR3 DNA: TGTGCCAGCAGTTGGACAGTTCAGTACCAAGAGACCCAGTACTTC. Amino acids: CASSWTVQYQETQYF.

The chain joins TRBV5-6 to TRBJ2-7; possibly TRBD1 for D (6 bases). V was trimmed by 0 bases and J by 3 bases, leaving 7 bases between them. Looked up from germline, CDR1 is SGHDT and CDR2 is YYEEEE. This CDR3 has 13 residues. Here the CDR3 DNA reads TGTGCCAGCAGCTTGGAGGGGGACTACGAGCAGTACTTC. Translated, it gives CASSLEGDYEQYF.

The J gene is TRBJ1-1, the V gene TRBV15; a possible D gene is TRBD1 (6 bases). This CDR3 spans 13 amino acids. From germline, CDR1 is LNHNV and CDR2 YYDKDF (reference sequence). The V gene lost 3 bases and the J gene lost 3 bases, with 8 bases spanning the gap. The CDR3 DNA follows: TGTGCCACCAGCAGGAAGGGGGACACTGAAGCTTTCTTT. The encoded protein is CATSRKGDTEAFF.

This CDR3 is CAWSVLGNTEAFF. The CDR3 nucleotides are TGTGCCTGGAGTGTACTAGGGAATACTGAAGCTTTCTTT. This chain joins TRBV30 and TRBJ1-1, with D unclear. Per germline, CDR1 GTSNPN and CDR2 SVGIG (reference sequence). CDR3 length equals 13 residues. Trimming pared 0 bases from V and 5 bases from J, leaving 10 bases between.